The source of this T cell receptor (beta chain) is a study of OX40 agonist ivuxolimab in advanced cancers. General study points: With doses of 0.1 to 3.0 mg/kg, CD4+ and CD8+ blood T cells had undergone clonal expansion by week 6.

Measured with immunoSEQ multiplex PCR; TCRdb has only the in-frame clones, and not every one. The sample lists 45,000 or so clones; roughly 87% were seen once. Remarks on this clone: What it recognizes is unknown.

The germline gives CDR1 SGDLS, CDR2 YYNGEE. CDR3 length equals 19 residues. V was shortened by 2 bases and J by 1 base, with 23 bases between the two germline ends. Specimen: CD4+ or CD8+ T cells sorted from blood, collected in a trial of the OX40 agonist ivuxolimab. This receptor was identified in an adult with an advanced solid tumor such as melanoma, head and neck, liver or kidney cancer. The chain links TRBV9 to TRBJ2-3; D is perhaps TRBD1 (7 bases). CDR3 sequence (DNA): TGTGCCAGCAGCGTCAGGACAGGCGGACTCGGCGGGGGCACAGATACGCAGTATTTT. This encodes CASSVRTGGLGGGTDTQYF.